These T cell receptor beta chains were read from a single sample in a study of cytomegalovirus exposure and HLA in healthy donors. Assay: immunoSEQ multiplex PCR; the TCRdb copy retains only in-frame clones and omits some. Here the sample spans 110,000 or so clones, around 69% being singletons. The sequenced sample consisted of PBMCs. These TCRs come from a middle-aged man in good health and CMV-seropositive. Each CDR3 is given with its conserved first and last residue. Each record gives: CDR3 length, clone size, D gene, V gene, J gene, CDR3 protein, CDR3 DNA. D genes are given only for firm matches. Clone sizes are given selectively: once, few, many, or a class where the clone is expanded.

>14|NA|NA|TRBV7-6|TRBJ1-1
CASSAREAGTEAFF
TGTGCCAGCAGCGCGCGGGAGGCTGGGACTGAAGCTTTCTTT
>14|NA|TRBD1|TRBV7-2|TRBJ2-7
CASSPGTGAPRQYF
TGTGCCAGCAGTCCCGGGACAGGGGCCCCCCGGCAGTACTTC
>13|once|NA|TRBV29-1|TRBJ1-2
CSVGGTPNYGYTF
TGCAGCGTTGGCGGGACCCCTAACTATGGCTACACCTTC
>15|NA|NA|TRBV5-1|TRBJ2-1
CASSLGGGSDNEQFF
TGCGCCAGCAGCTTGGGTGGCGGGTCCGACAATGAGCAGTTCTTC
>12|NA|NA|TRBV6-5|TRBJ1-6
CASSSTTGSLHF
TGTGCCAGCAGTTCCACCACGGGGTCCCTCCACTTT
>15|NA|NA|TRBV11-2|TRBJ2-1
CASSPFGGSDNEQFF
TGTGCCAGCAGCCCCTTCGGGGGATCGGACAATGAGCAGTTCTTC
>14|few|NA|TRBV7-9|TRBJ1-6
CASKLDTYNSPLHF
TGTGCCAGCAAACTGGACACCTATAATTCACCCCTCCACTTT
>13|once|NA|TRBV19|TRBJ1-5
CASKIHGNQPQHF
TGTGCCAGTAAGATACACGGCAATCAGCCCCAGCATTTT
>13|NA|TRBD1|TRBV5-5|TRBJ1-2
CASSPGQGGGYTF
TGTGCCAGCAGCCCTGGACAGGGAGGAGGCTACACCTTC
>16|NA|TRBD2|TRBV10-3|TRBJ2-3
CAISVSSGSGTDTQYF
TGTGCCATCAGTGTAAGTAGCGGGAGTGGCACAGATACGCAGTATTTT
>14|NA|TRBD1|TRBV11-1|TRBJ2-7
CASSWDRPLYEQYF
TGTGCCAGCAGCTGGGACAGACCTCTCTACGAGCAGTACTTC
>15|NA|TRBD2|TRBV4-1|TRBJ2-7
CASSATSGAAYEQYF
TGCGCCAGCAGCGCGACTAGCGGGGCCGCCTACGAGCAGTACTTC
>13|NA|NA|TRBV11-3|TRBJ1-2
CASSFRATNGYTF
TGTGCCAGCAGCTTCCGGGCGACTAATGGCTACACCTTC
>15|NA|TRBD1|TRBV9|TRBJ1-2
CASSVAQGVDYGYTF
TGTGCCAGCAGCGTAGCACAGGGGGTTGACTATGGCTACACCTTC
>15|NA|NA|TRBV19|TRBJ2-3
CASSISAGSTDTQYF
TGTGCCAGTAGTATATCAGCGGGCAGCACAGATACGCAGTATTTT
>13|NA|TRBD2|TRBV6-1|TRBJ2-7
CASRREGPYEQYF
TGTGCCAGCAGGCGGGAGGGTCCCTACGAGCAGTACTTC
>18|NA|NA|TRBV5-1|TRBJ2-2
CASSEQDRINLNTGELFF
TGCGCCAGCAGCGAACAGGACCGCATAAATTTGAACACCGGGGAGCTGTTTTTT
>15|NA|NA|TRBV19|TRBJ2-2
CASSYSGTNTGELFF
TGTGCCAGTAGTTATAGCGGAACGAACACCGGGGAGCTGTTTTTT
>14|NA|TRBD2|TRBV2|TRBJ2-7
CASNEGTSSYEQYF
TGTGCCAGCAACGAGGGGACTAGCTCCTACGAGCAGTACTTC
>16|NA|TRBD1|TRBV7-9|TRBJ2-4
CASSSYAWDSQNIQYF
TGTGCCAGCAGCTCATACGCTTGGGACAGTCAAAACATTCAGTACTTC
>18|NA|TRBD1|TRBV27|TRBJ1-5
CASSFNPPRQGMEQPQHF
TGTGCCAGCAGTTTTAATCCCCCCAGACAGGGGATGGAACAGCCCCAGCATTTT
>12|NA|TRBD1|TRBV10-2|TRBJ2-7
CASRQGHHEQYF
TGCGCCAGCAGACAGGGGCACCACGAGCAGTACTTC
>16|NA|TRBD1|TRBV28|TRBJ1-5
CASTFRDRGLRQPQHF
TGTGCCAGCACCTTCCGGGACAGGGGGCTAAGGCAGCCCCAGCATTTT
>16|NA|NA|TRBV2|TRBJ2-5
CASSEALRTAQETQYF
TGTGCCAGCAGTGAAGCGCTTCGGACAGCTCAAGAGACCCAGTACTTC
>16|few|TRBD1|TRBV19|TRBJ1-3
CASSTRTPDREDTIYF
TGTGCCAGTAGTACCCGCACCCCCGACAGGGAGGACACCATATATTTT
>14|NA|NA|TRBV14|TRBJ2-7
CASSQYTGPYEQYF
TGTGCCAGCAGCCAATATACAGGCCCCTACGAGCAGTACTTC
>12|NA|NA|TRBV28|TRBJ1-1
CASSSRATEAFF
TGTGCCAGCAGTAGCAGGGCCACTGAAGCTTTCTTT
>15|NA|NA|TRBV7-2|TRBJ2-7
CASTRQGGVAYEQYF
TGTGCCAGCACGCGCCAGGGGGGAGTCGCCTACGAGCAGTACTTC
>17|NA|TRBD1|TRBV19|TRBJ2-1
CASSTPGQGASYNEQFF
TGTGCCAGTAGTACCCCGGGACAGGGGGCCTCCTACAATGAGCAGTTCTTC
>15|medium-sized|NA|TRBV19|TRBJ1-1
CASTRVGGLPTEAFF
TGTGCCAGTACCAGGGTCGGGGGGCTGCCCACTGAAGCTTTCTTT
>15|NA|TRBD1|TRBV6-5|TRBJ2-7
CASSYTGTGIYEQYF
TGTGCCAGCAGTTACACTGGGACAGGGATATACGAGCAGTACTTC
>12|once|NA|TRBV5-6|TRBJ1-1
CASSLEQAEAFF
TGTGCCAGCAGCTTGGAGCAGGCAGAAGCTTTCTTT
>13|NA|NA|TRBV2|TRBJ1-3
CASRSISGNTIYF
TGTGCCAGCAGATCCATCTCTGGAAACACCATATATTTT
>16|NA|TRBD1|TRBV18|TRBJ2-2
CASSPKTGEDTGELFF
TGTGCCAGCTCACCGAAGACAGGGGAGGACACCGGGGAGCTGTTTTTT
>16|NA|TRBD1|TRBV2|TRBJ1-6
CASSEVGGSTGSPLHF
TGTGCCAGCAGTGAAGTAGGGGGCTCGACCGGGTCACCCCTCCACTTT
>13|NA|NA|TRBV6-5|TRBJ1-1
CASSHDLNTEAFF
TGTGCCAGCAGTCACGACTTAAACACTGAAGCTTTCTTT
>17|NA|TRBD2|TRBV9|TRBJ2-1
CASSVGISGKGYNEQFF
TGTGCCAGCAGCGTAGGGATTAGCGGGAAGGGCTACAATGAGCAGTTCTTC
>15|NA|TRBD1|TRBV13|TRBJ2-1
CASSFGQGANNEQFF
TGTGCCAGCAGCTTCGGTCAGGGGGCTAACAATGAGCAGTTCTTC
>13|NA|NA|TRBV5-8|TRBJ2-7
CASSLVTGYEQYF
TGTGCCAGCAGCTTGGTGACAGGATACGAGCAGTACTTC
>16|few|NA|TRBV12-5|TRBJ1-5
CASGFSGGGGNQPQHF
TGTGCTAGTGGTTTCTCCGGGGGTGGGGGCAATCAGCCCCAGCATTTT
>13|NA|TRBD1|TRBV7-9|TRBJ2-7
CASSEGQPLEQYF
TGTGCCAGCAGCGAGGGACAGCCCCTCGAGCAGTACTTC
>16|NA|TRBD2|TRBV7-2|TRBJ2-2
CASSFLAGGSNGELFF
TGTGCCAGCAGCTTTCTAGCGGGGGGGTCGAACGGGGAGCTGTTTTTT
>12|NA|TRBD1|TRBV2|TRBJ2-7
CASRGQGPLGHF
TGTGCCAGCAGGGGACAGGGGCCCCTCGGTCACTTC
>13|NA|NA|TRBV7-7|TRBJ2-5
CASSQQGPETQYF
TGTGCTAGCAGCCAACAGGGCCCAGAGACCCAGTACTTC
>16|NA|NA|TRBV5-1|TRBJ2-7
CASSPVPGLVSYEQYF
TGCGCCAGCAGCCCAGTCCCGGGTCTAGTCTCGTACGAGCAGTACTTC
>14|NA|TRBD1|TRBV5-6|TRBJ2-7
CASSLGDRGYEQYF
TGTGCCAGCAGCTTGGGGGACAGGGGGTACGAGCAGTACTTC
>15|NA|TRBD1|TRBV19|TRBJ2-5
CASSFRQGRQETQYF
TGTGCCAGTAGTTTCCGACAGGGGCGGCAAGAGACCCAGTACTTC
>14|NA|TRBD1|TRBV10-3|TRBJ1-1
CAISGGTGDTEAFF
TGTGCCATCAGTGGGGGGACAGGGGACACTGAAGCTTTCTTT
>15|NA|NA|TRBV5-4|TRBJ2-7
CASSTKTGAVYEQYF
TGTGCCAGCAGCACCAAGACAGGAGCGGTCTACGAGCAGTACTTC
>13|NA|NA|TRBV2|TRBJ1-1
CASSVLWNTEAFF
TGTGCCAGCAGTGTACTCTGGAACACTGAAGCTTTCTTT
>13|NA|NA|TRBV2|TRBJ2-7
CASSDVPTYEQYF
TGTGCCAGCAGTGATGTGCCTACCTACGAGCAGTACTTC
>14|NA|NA|TRBV7-9|TRBJ1-4
CSSSQDLRNEKLFF
TGTTCCAGCAGCCAAGACCTGAGGAATGAAAAACTGTTTTTT
>16|NA|TRBD2|TRBV9|TRBJ2-5
CASSVASAGGFETQYF
TGTGCCAGCAGCGTAGCTTCGGCGGGGGGGTTCGAGACCCAGTACTTC